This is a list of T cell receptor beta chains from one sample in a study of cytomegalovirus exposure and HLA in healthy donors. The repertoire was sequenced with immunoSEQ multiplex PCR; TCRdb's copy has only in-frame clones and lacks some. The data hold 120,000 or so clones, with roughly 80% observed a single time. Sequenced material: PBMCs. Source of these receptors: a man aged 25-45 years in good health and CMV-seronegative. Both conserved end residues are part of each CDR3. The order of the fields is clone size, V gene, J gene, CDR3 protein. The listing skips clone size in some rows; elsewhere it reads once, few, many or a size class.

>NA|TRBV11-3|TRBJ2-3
CASSTDDRAAGTDTQYF
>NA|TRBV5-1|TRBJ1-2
CASSITGTGNNYGYTF
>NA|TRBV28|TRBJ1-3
CASSLGTGIMGNTIYF
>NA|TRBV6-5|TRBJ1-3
CASSYARPSSGNTIYF
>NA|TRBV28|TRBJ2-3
CASSLQGVGSNTQYF
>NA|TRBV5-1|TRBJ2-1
CASSFNALGDRGYNEQFF
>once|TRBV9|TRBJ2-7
CASSVEGGLYEQYF
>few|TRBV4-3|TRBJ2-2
CASSLGTGNGELFF
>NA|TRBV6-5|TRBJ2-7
CASRRQGYEQYF
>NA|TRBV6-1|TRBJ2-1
CASSTRRDSYNEQFF
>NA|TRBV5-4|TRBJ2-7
CASSSGTGFHEQYF
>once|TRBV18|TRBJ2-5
CASSPEEETQYF
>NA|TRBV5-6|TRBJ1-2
CASSLLGQGNGYTF
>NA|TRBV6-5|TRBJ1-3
CASGGTGGNTIYF
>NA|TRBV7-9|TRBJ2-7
CASSLGRGIDEQYF
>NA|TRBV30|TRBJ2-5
CAWTVGGLETQYF
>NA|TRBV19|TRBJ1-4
CASIKGDGSNEKLFF